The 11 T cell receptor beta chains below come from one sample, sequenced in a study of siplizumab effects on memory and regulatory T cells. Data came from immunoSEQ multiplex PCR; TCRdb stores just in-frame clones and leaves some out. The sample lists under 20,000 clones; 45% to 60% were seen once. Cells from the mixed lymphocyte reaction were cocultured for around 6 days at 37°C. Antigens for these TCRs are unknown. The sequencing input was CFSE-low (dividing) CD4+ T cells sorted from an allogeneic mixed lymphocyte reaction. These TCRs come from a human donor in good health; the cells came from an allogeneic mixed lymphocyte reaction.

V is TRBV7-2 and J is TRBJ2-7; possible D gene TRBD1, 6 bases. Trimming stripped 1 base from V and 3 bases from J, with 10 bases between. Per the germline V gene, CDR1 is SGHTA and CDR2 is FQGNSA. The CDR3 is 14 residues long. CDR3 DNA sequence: TGTGCCAGCAGCTTAGTGGGACACAACTACGAGCAGTACTTC. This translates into CASSLVGHNYEQYF.

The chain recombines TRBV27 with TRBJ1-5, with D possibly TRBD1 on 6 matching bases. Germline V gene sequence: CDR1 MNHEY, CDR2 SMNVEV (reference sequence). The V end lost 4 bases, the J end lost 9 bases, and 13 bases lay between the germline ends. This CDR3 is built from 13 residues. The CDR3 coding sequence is TGTGCCAGCAGTTGGGCAGGGGAAGGGCCCCAGCATTTT. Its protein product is CASSWAGEGPQHF.

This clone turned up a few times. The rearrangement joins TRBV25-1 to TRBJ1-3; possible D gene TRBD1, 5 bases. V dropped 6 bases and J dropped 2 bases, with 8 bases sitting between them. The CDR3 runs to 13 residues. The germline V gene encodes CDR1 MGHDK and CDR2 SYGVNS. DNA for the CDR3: TGTGCCAGCAGCCGGGGGGCTGGAAACACCATATATTTT. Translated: CASSRGAGNTIYF.

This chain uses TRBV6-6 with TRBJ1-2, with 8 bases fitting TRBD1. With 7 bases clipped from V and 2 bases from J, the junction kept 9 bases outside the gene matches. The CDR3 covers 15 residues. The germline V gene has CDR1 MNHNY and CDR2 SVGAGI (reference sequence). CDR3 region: CASNLDRAQNYGYTF. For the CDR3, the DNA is TGTGCCAGCAATCTGGACAGGGCTCAGAACTATGGCTACACCTTC.

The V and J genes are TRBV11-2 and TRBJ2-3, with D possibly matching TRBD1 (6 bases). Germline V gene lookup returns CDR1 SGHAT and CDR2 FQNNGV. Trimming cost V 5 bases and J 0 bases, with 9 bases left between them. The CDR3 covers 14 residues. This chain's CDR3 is CASSPDRSTDTQYF. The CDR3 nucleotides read TGTGCCAGCAGCCCTGACAGGAGCACAGATACGCAGTATTTT. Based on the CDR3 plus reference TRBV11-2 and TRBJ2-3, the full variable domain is EAGVAQSPRYKIIEKRQSVAFWCNPISGHATLYWYQQILGQGPKLLIQFQNNGVVDDSQLPKDRFSAERLKGVDSTLKIQPAKLEDSAVYLCASSPDRSTDTQYFGPGTRLTVL.

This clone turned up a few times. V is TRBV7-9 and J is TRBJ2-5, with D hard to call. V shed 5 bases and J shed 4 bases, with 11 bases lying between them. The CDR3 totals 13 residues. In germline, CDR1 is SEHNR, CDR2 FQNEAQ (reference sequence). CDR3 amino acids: CASSPVVAETQYF. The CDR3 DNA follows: TGTGCCAGCAGCCCAGTCGTTGCAGAGACCCAGTACTTC.

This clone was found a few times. The CDR3 sequence is CASSLWGHSNQPQHF. CDR3 nucleotides: TGTGCCAGCAGCTTATGGGGGCATAGCAATCAGCCCCAGCATTTT. The chain combines TRBV7-2 with TRBJ1-5, with a tentative D call TRBD1 (6 bases). Germline V lookup: CDR1 SGHTA, CDR2 FQGNSA. V was cut by 2 bases and J by 0 bases, with 8 bases left in between. The CDR3 is 15 residues long.

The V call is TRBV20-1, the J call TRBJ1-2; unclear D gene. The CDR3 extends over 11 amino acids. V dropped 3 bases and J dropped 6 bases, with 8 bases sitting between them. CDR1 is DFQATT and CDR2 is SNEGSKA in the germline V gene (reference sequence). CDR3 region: CSARRPDGYTF. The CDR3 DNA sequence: TGCAGTGCTAGGAGACCGGATGGCTACACCTTC.

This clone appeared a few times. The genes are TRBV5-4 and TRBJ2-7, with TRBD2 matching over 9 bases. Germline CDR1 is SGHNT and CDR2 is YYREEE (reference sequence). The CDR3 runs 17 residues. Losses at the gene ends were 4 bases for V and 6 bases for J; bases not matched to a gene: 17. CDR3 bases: TGTGCCAGCAGCGCCCGATGGGGCGGGGGGGATTCGGTCGAGCAGTACTTC. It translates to CASSARWGGGDSVEQYF.

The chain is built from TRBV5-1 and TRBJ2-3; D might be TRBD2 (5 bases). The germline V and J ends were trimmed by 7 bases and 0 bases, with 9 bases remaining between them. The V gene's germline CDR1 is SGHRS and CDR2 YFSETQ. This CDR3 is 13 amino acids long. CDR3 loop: CASRTGSTDTQYF. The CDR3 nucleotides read TGCGCCAGCCGGACGGGGAGCACAGATACGCAGTATTTT.

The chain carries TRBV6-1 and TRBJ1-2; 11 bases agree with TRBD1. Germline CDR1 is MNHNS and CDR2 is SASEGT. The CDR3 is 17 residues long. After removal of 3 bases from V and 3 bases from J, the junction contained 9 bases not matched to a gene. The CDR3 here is CASSDPGQGAWDYGYTF. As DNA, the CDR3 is TGTGCCAGCAGTGACCCTGGACAGGGGGCGTGGGACTATGGCTACACCTTC.